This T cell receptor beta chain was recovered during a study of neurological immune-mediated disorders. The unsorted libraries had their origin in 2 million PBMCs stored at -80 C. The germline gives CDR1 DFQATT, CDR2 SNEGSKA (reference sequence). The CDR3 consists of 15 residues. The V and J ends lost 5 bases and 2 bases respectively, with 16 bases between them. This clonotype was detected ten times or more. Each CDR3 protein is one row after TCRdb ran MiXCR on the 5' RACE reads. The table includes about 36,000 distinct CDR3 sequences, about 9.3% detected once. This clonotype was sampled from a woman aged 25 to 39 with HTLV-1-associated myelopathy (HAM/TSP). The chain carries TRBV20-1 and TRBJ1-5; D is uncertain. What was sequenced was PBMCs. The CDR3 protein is CSASWASAGNQPQHF. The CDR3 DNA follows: TGCAGTGCTTCCTGGGCCTCCGCGGGCAATCAGCCCCAGCATTTT.